Shown below are 12 T cell receptor beta chains from a single sample sequenced in a study of cytomegalovirus exposure and HLA in healthy donors. Sequencing was performed with immunoSEQ multiplex PCR; in TCRdb, only in-frame clones are kept and a portion is missing. The sample lists about 73,000 clones; 80% to 90% were seen once. The sample comprised PBMCs. Receptors originate from a young woman in good health and CMV-seropositive.

The rearrangement uses TRBV15 and TRBJ2-7; 9 nucleotides line up with TRBD1. Germline CDR1 is LNHNV and CDR2 is YYDKDF (reference sequence). V was pared by 4 bases and J by 4 bases, with 8 bases of the junction left unmatched. There are 15 residues in the CDR3. As DNA, the CDR3 is TGTGCCACCAGCACGGGGACAGGGAAGGGTTACGAGCAGTACTTC. Translating gives CATSTGTGKGYEQYF. Combining the CDR3 with reference TRBV15 and TRBJ2-7 gives the whole variable domain DAMVIQNPRYQVTQFGKPVTLSCSQTLNHNVMYWYQQKSSQAPKLLFHYYDKDFNNEADTPDNFQSRRPNTSFCFLDIRSPGLGDTAMYLCATSTGTGKGYEQYFGPGTRLTVT.

This chain connects TRBV28 to TRBJ1-2, with TRBD1 matching 11 bases. V shed 4 bases, J shed 3 bases, and the junction held 10 bases outside the gene matches. The CDR3 runs to 17 residues. Germline values: CDR1 MDHEN, CDR2 SYDVKM. In DNA form, the CDR3 reads TGTGCCAGCAGTTCCCCCCGGACAGGGGGCCTAGACTATGGCTACACCTTC. It specifies CASSSPRTGGLDYGYTF.

The V and J genes are TRBV7-9 and TRBJ1-1; possibly TRBD1 for D (6 bases). CDR3 length: 15 amino acids. V was cut by 1 base and J by 4 bases, with 13 bases left in between. Germline values: CDR1 SEHNR, CDR2 FQNEAQ (reference sequence). The CDR3 DNA reads as TGTGCCAGCAGCTTAGAGTGGGGGCGGGTCACTGAAGCTTTCTTT. This encodes CASSLEWGRVTEAFF.

The chain uses TRBV6-6 and TRBJ1-2; 9 nucleotides align to TRBD1. Germline lookup yields CDR1 MNHNY and CDR2 SVGAGI (reference sequence). This CDR3 spans 16 amino acids. Trimming cost V 0 bases and J 6 bases; bases outside gene matches: 8. The CDR3: CASSYSSTDRGNGYTF. CDR3 nucleotide sequence: TGTGCCAGCAGTTACTCTTCGACTGACAGGGGGAATGGCTACACCTTC.

This rearrangement joins TRBV29-1 to TRBJ2-3; maybe TRBD2 (5 bases). CDR1 and CDR2 (germline): SQVTM, ANQGSEA. The length of the CDR3 is 13 residues. V was clipped by 3 bases and J by 5 bases, with 12 bases between them. CDR3 sequence: CSVDTAAGDTQYF. CDR3 bases: TGCAGCGTTGATACAGCCGCGGGAGATACGCAGTATTTT.

The chain combines TRBV2 with TRBJ2-1; a weak D match, TRBD2 (6 bases). Germline-derived CDR1 and CDR2 are SNHLY and FYNNEI. This CDR3 has 15 amino acids. V was pared by 5 bases and J by 0 bases, with 11 bases between. This chain's CDR3 is CASSRGILSYNEQFF. DNA for the CDR3: TGTGCCAGCAGTCGGGGGATTCTCTCCTACAATGAGCAGTTCTTC.

V is TRBV7-9 and J is TRBJ2-7, with TRBD1 as a possible D gene (6 bases). The length of the CDR3 is 14 residues. The V gene lost 5 bases and the J gene lost 3 bases, with 14 bases spanning the gap. Germline V gene data show CDR1 as SEHNR and CDR2 as FQNEAQ (reference sequence). CDR3: CASSPDQGRYEQYF. The CDR3 nucleotides are TGTGCCAGCAGCCCAGACCAGGGGCGCTACGAGCAGTACTTC.

The V gene is TRBV6-5, the J gene TRBJ2-2; D remains unclear. Germline values: CDR1 MNHEY, CDR2 SVGAGI. The CDR3 covers 13 residues. V gave up 6 bases and J gave up 7 bases, with 12 bases separating them. The CDR3 sequence is CASSSLQVGELFF. In DNA form, the CDR3 reads TGTGCCAGCAGCTCCCTCCAGGTCGGGGAGCTGTTTTTT.

The V gene is TRBV30, the J gene TRBJ1-3; D is perhaps TRBD1 (6 bases). The germline gives CDR1 GTSNPN, CDR2 SVGIG (reference sequence). CDR3 size: 14 residues. V lost 2 bases and J 9 bases, leaving 17 bases between the germline ends. DNA of the CDR3: TGTGCCTGGAGTAGAGCGCCAGGGGTGGGCACCATATATTTT. This codes for CAWSRAPGVGTIYF. The full variable domain, rest sourced from reference TRBV30 and TRBJ1-3, is SQTIHQWPATLVQPVGSPLSLECTVEGTSNPNLYWYRQAAGRGLQLLFYSVGIGQISSEVPQNLSASRPQDRQFILSSKKLLLSDSGFYLCAWSRAPGVGTIYFGEGSWLTVV.

The V and J genes are TRBV4-2 and TRBJ2-1, with 11 bases that match TRBD2. The trim removed 4 bases at V and 4 bases at J, leaving 12 bases unmatched. This CDR3 has 18 residues. Germline-derived CDR1 and CDR2 are LGHNA and YNFKEQ. The CDR3 DNA sequence: TGTGCCAGCAGCCCTGGGGGTAGCGGGGGGGTTTTTTACAATGAGCAGTTCTTC. Translating it yields CASSPGGSGGVFYNEQFF.

This clone has only one observation. CDR3 amino acids: CASRAGVPDEQYF. CDR3 nucleotides: TGTGCCAGCAGAGCAGGGGTACCCGACGAGCAGTACTTC. This chain connects TRBV6-1 to TRBJ2-7, with D possibly matching TRBD1 (6 bases). Between the trimmed V and J ends, which lost 6 bases and 5 bases, there was a span of 14 bases. Germline V gives CDR1 MNHNS, CDR2 SASEGT. The CDR3 length is 13 residues.

The V gene is TRBV9, the J gene TRBJ1-2; 7 bases map to TRBD1. V was clipped by 3 bases and J by 4 bases; unmatched bases: 3. Germline-derived CDR1 and CDR2 are SGDLS and YYNGEE. This CDR3 region has 13 residues. The CDR3 spells CASSETGIYGYTF. CDR3 DNA: TGTGCCAGCAGCGAGACAGGGATCTATGGCTACACCTTC.